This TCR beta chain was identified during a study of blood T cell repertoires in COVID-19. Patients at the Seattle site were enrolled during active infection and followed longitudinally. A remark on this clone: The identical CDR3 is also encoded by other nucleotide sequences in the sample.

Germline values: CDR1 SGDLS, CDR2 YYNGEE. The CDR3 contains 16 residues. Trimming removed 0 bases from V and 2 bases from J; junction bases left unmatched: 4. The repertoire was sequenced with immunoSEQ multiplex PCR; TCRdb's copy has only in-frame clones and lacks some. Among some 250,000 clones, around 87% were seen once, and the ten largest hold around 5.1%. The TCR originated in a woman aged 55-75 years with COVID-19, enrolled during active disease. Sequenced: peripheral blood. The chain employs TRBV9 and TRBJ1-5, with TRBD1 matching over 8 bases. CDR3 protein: CASSVDGTGGNQPQHF. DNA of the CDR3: TGTGCCAGCAGCGTAGATGGGACAGGCGGCAATCAGCCCCAGCATTTT.